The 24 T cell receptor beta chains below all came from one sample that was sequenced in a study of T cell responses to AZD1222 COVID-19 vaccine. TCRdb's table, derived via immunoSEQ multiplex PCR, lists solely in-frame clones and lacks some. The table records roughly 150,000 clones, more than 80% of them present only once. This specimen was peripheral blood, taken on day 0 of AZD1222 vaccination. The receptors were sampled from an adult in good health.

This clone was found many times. CDR3 amino acids: CASSELALTGSPLHF. In DNA, the CDR3 is TGTGCCAGCAGTGAATTGGCCCTGACCGGTTCACCCCTCCACTTT. V and J are TRBV6-1 and TRBJ1-6, with unresolved D. The V gene's germline CDR1 is MNHNS and CDR2 SASEGT. Trimming stripped 2 bases from V and 9 bases from J, with 14 bases between. This CDR3 is built from 15 residues.

CDR3 amino acids: CASRQGGTGGKDTEAFF. The CDR3 DNA reads TGTGCCAGCAGACAGGGGGGGACAGGGGGCAAGGACACTGAAGCTTTCTTT. The rearrangement joins TRBV28 to TRBJ1-1; 12 bases are a match to TRBD1. The V gene end was trimmed by 6 bases and the J gene end by 3 bases; junction bases not matched to a gene: 11. Germline-derived CDR1 and CDR2 are MDHEN and SYDVKM. The CDR3 length is 17 residues.

CDR3 sequence (DNA): TGTGCCAGCAGTGTGAGGGGTTTGGGACAGGGGGCTTCTAACTATGGCTACACCTTC. Amino acid sequence: CASSVRGLGQGASNYGYTF. The rearrangement uses TRBV2 and TRBJ1-2, with 12 bases matching TRBD1. The CDR3 length is 19 residues. The junction had 12 bases not matched to a gene; V was cut back by 4 bases and J by 0 bases. Germline assignment: CDR1 SNHLY and CDR2 FYNNEI.

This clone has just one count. CDR3 sequence (DNA): TGTGCCAGCAGCCCGACAGGGGGATCTAAGCGCACTGAAGCTTTCTTT. Protein sequence: CASSPTGGSKRTEAFF. V and J are TRBV3-1 (or the pseudogene TRBV3-2) and TRBJ1-1, with TRBD1 matching 9 bases. J lost 4 bases, V lost 4 bases, and 10 bases had no gene match. The germline gives CDR1 LGHDT, CDR2 YNNKEL (reference sequence). The CDR3 extends over 16 amino acids.

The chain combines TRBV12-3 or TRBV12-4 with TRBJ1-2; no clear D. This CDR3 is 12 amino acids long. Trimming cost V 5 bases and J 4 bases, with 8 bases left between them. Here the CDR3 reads CASSTDGYGYTF. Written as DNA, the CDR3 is TGTGCCAGCAGTACGGACGGCTATGGCTACACCTTC.

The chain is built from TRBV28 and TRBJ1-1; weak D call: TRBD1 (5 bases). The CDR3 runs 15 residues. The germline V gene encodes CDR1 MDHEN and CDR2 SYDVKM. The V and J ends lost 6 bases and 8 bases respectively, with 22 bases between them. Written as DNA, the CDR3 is TGTGCCAGCAGCCCCCCGGGGGGGAAGAAAAGAGAAGCTTTCTTT. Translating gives CASSPPGGKKREAFF. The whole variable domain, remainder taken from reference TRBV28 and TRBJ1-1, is DVKVTQSSRYLVKRTGEKVFLECVQDMDHENMFWYRQDPGLGLRLIYFSYDVKMKEKGDIPEGYSVSREKKERFSLILESASTNQTSMYLCASSPPGGKKREAFFGQGTRLTVV.

The CDR3 DNA reads as TGTGCCAGCAGCCAAGAAACTGGGACAGGGGTCGGGGAGCTGTTTTTT. Protein sequence: CASSQETGTGVGELFF. V gene TRBV3-1 (or the pseudogene TRBV3-2) combines with J gene TRBJ2-2; 10 bases agree with TRBD1. The V and J ends lost 0 bases and 7 bases, in that order; junction bases with no gene match: 5. Germline V lookup: CDR1 LGHDT, CDR2 YNNKEL (reference sequence). The CDR3 sequence is 16 residues long.

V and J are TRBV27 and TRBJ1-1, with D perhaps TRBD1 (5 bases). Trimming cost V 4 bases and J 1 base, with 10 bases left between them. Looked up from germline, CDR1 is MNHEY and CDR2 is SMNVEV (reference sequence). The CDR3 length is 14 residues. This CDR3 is CASSWDARNTEAFF. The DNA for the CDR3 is TGTGCCAGCAGTTGGGACGCCAGGAACACTGAAGCTTTCTTT.

The CDR3 spells CASSTKQRKHQPQHF. In nucleotides, the CDR3 is TGTGCCAGCAGTACTAAACAGAGAAAGCATCAGCCCCAGCATTTT. The chain joins TRBV2 to TRBJ1-5; no clear D. Germline assignment: CDR1 SNHLY and CDR2 FYNNEI. V was clipped by 5 bases and J by 5 bases, with 16 bases between them. The CDR3 has 15 amino acids.

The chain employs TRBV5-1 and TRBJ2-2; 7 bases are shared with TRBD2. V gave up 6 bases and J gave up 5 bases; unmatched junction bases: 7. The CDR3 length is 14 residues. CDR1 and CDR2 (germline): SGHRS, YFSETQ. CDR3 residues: CASTLAELTGELFF. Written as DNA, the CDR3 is TGCGCCAGCACCCTAGCGGAACTTACCGGGGAGCTGTTTTTT.

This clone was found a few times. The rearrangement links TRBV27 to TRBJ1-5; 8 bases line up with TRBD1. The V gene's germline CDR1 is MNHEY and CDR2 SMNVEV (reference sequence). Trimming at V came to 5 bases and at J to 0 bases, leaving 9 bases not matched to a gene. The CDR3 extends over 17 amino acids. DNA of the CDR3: TGTGCCAGCAGTGACGGGACAGGACCTTATAGCAATCAGCCCCAGCATTTT. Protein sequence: CASSDGTGPYSNQPQHF.

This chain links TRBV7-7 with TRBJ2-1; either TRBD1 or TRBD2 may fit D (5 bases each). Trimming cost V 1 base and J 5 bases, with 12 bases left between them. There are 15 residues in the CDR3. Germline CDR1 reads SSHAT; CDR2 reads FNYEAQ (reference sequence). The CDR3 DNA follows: TGTGCCAGCAGCTTAGGGCCGGGGCAGAACAATGAGCAGTTCTTC. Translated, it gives CASSLGPGQNNEQFF.

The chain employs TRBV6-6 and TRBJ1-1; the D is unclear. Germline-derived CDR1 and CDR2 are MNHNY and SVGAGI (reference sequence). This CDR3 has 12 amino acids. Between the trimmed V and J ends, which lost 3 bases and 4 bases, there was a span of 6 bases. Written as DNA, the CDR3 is TGTGCCAGCAGTTATGGTAGCACTGAAGCTTTCTTT. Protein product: CASSYGSTEAFF.

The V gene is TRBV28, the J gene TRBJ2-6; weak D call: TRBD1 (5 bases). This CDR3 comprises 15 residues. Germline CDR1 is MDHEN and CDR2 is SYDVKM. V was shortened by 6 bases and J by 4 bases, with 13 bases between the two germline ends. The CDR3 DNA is TGTGCCAGCAGGCCTGGGGCAGCGGGGGCCAACGTCCTGACTTTC. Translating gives CASRPGAAGANVLTF.

The CDR3 nucleotides are TGTGCCAGCAGCCAATACAATGAAAAACTGTTTTTT. The encoded protein is CASSQYNEKLFF. This sequence joins TRBV12-3 or TRBV12-4 and TRBJ1-4, with D unresolved. The CDR3 sequence is 12 residues long. V shed 6 bases and J shed 5 bases, with 7 bases lying between them.

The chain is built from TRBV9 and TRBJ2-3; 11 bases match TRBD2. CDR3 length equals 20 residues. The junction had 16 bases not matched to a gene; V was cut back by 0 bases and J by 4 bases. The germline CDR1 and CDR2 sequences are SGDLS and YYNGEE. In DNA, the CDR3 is TGTGCCAGCAGCGTAGGTTCCAGGGTAGCGGGGGGGCGAATAGCAGATACGCAGTATTTT. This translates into CASSVGSRVAGGRIADTQYF.

The CDR3 loop is CAWSESRETQYF. CDR3 DNA sequence: TGTGCCTGGAGTGAGAGTAGGGAGACCCAGTACTTC. The chain combines TRBV30 with TRBJ2-5; D not resolved. The V gene's germline CDR1 is GTSNPN and CDR2 SVGIG (reference sequence). The CDR3 length is 12 residues. Trimming stripped 1 base from V and 5 bases from J, with 8 bases between.

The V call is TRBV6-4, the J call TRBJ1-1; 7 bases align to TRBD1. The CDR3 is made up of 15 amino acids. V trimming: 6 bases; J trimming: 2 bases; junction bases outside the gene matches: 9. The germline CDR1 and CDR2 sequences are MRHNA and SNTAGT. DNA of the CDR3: TGTGCCAGCAGAACCGGACAGGCCGGAAACACTGAAGCTTTCTTT. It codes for CASRTGQAGNTEAFF.

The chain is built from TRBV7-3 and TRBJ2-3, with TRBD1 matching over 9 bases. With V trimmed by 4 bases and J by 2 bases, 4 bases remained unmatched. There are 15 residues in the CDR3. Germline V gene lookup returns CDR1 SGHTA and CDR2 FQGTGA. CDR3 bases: TGTGCCAGCAGCTCGACAGGGGGTGTCACAGATACGCAGTATTTT. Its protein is CASSSTGGVTDTQYF.

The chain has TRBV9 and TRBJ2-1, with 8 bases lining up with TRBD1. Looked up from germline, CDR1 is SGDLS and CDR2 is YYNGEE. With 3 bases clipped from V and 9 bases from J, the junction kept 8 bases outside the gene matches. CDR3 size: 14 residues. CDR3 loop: CASSGGTGGGEQFF. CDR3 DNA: TGTGCCAGCAGCGGAGGGACAGGCGGCGGTGAGCAGTTCTTC. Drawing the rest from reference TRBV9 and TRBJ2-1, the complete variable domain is DSGVTQTPKHLITATGQRVTLRCSPRSGDLSVYWYQQSLDQGLQFLIQYYNGEERAKGNILERFSAQQFPDLHSELNLSSLELGDSALYFCASSGGTGGGEQFFGPGTRLTVL.

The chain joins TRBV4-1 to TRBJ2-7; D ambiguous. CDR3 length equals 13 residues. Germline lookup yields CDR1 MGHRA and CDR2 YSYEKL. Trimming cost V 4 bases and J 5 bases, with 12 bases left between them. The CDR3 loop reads CASSLSGWDEQYF. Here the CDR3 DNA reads TGCGCCAGCAGCCTGTCCGGGTGGGACGAGCAGTACTTC.

The CDR3 loop is CAWSKSGSKLFF. The CDR3 DNA is TGTGCCTGGAGTAAGTCGGGGTCAAAACTGTTTTTT. The chain combines TRBV30 with TRBJ1-4; no clear D gene. V was cut by 2 bases and J by 10 bases, with 11 bases left in between. The germline V gene has CDR1 GTSNPN and CDR2 SVGIG (reference sequence). This CDR3 comprises 12 residues.

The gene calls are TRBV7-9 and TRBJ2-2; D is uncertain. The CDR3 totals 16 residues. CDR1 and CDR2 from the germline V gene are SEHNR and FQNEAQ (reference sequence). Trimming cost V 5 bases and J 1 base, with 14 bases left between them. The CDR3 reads CASSPTGPRNTGELFF. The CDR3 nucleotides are TGTGCCAGCAGCCCGACCGGACCCAGGAACACCGGGGAGCTGTTTTTT.

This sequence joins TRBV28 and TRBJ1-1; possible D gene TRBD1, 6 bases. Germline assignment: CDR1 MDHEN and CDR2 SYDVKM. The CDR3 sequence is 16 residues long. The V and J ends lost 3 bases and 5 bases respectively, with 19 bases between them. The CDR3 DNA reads TGTGCCAGCAGTTTTTGGAACAGCTTAGGGGGGACTGAAGCTTTCTTT. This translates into CASSFWNSLGGTEAFF. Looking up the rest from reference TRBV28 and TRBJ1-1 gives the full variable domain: DVKVTQSSRYLVKRTGEKVFLECVQDMDHENMFWYRQDPGLGLRLIYFSYDVKMKEKGDIPEGYSVSREKKERFSLILESASTNQTSMYLCASSFWNSLGGTEAFFGQGTRLTVV.